This T cell receptor beta chain was found in a study of blood T cell repertoires in COVID-19. As for the study in general: Acute and convalescent COVID-19 samples came from the United States, Italy and Spain.

This CDR3 contains 14 residues. The germline gives CDR1 MDHEN, CDR2 SYDVKM. V lost 6 bases to trimming and J lost 7 bases, with 17 bases between them. Sequencing was performed with immunoSEQ multiplex PCR; in TCRdb, only in-frame clones are kept and a portion is missing. The sample shows fewer than 200,000 clones, around 82% of them seen only once. Donors were grouped by their self-reported clinical history. The V gene is TRBV28, the J gene TRBJ2-3, with D maybe TRBD2 (6 bases). The sequencing input was PBMCs or T cells enriched from blood (not recorded which). The origin of this receptor is a woman aged 50 to 60 in a cohort exposed to, infected with or recovered from COVID-19 (not recorded which). CDR3 region: CASSLGLTHNTQYF. The CDR3 DNA is TGTGCCAGCAGCTTGGGACTCACCCACAATACGCAGTATTTT.